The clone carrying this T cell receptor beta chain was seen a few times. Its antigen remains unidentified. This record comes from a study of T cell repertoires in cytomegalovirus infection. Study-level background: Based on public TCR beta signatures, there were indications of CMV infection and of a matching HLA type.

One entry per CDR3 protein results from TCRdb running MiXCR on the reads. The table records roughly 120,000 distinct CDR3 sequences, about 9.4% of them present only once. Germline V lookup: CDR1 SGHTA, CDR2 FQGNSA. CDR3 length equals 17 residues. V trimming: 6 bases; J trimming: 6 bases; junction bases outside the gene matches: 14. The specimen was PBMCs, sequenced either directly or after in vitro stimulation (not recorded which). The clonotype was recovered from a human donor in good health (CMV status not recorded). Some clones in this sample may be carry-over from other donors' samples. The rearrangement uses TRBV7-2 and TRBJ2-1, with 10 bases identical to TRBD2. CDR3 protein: CASSPFRLAGESNEQFF. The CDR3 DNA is TGTGCCAGCAGTCCCTTTCGGCTAGCGGGAGAGAGCAATGAGCAGTTCTTC. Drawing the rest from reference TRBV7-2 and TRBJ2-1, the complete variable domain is GAGVSQSPSNKVTEKGKDVELRCDPISGHTALYWYRQSLGQGLEFLIYFQGNSAPDKSGLPSDRFSAERTGGSVSTLTIQRTQQEDSAVYLCASSPFRLAGESNEQFFGPGTRLTVL.